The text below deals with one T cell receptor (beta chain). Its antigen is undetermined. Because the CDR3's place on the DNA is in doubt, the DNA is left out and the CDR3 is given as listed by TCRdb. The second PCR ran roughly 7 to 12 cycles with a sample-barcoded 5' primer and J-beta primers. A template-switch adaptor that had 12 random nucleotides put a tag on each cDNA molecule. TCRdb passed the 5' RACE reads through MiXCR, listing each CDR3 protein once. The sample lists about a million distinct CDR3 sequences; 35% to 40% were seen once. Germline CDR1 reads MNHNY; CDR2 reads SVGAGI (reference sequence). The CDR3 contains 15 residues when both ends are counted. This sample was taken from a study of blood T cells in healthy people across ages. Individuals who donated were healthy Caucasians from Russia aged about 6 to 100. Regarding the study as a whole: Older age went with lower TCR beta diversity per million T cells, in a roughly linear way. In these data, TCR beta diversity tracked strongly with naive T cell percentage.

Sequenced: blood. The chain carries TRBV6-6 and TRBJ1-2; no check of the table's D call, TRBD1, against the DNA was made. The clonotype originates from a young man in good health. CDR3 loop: CASSYGGTGFGAGTF.